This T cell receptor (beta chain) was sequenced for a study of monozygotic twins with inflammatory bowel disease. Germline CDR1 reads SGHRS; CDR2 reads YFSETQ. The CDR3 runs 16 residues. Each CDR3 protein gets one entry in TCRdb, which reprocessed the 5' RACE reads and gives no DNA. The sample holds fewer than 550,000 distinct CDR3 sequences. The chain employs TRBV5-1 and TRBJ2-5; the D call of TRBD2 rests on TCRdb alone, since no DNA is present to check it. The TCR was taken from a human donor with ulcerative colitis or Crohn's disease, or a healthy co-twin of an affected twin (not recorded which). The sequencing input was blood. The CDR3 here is CASSLRSGGAQETQYF.